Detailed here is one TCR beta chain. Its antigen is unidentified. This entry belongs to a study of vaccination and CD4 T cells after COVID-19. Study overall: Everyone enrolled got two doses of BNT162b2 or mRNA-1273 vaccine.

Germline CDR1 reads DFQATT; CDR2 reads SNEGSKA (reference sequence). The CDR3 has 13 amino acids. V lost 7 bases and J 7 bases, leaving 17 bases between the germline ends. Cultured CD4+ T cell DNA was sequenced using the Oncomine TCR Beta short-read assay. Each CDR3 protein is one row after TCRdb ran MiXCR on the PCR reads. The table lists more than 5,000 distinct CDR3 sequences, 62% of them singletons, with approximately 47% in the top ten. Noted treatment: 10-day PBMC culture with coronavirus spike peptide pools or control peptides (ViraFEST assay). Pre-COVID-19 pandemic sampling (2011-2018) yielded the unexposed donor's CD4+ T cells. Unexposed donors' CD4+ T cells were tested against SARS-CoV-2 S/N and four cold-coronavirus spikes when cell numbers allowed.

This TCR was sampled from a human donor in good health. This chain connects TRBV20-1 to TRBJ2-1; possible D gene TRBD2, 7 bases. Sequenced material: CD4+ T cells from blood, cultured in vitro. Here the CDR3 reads CSVKGGLRNEQFF. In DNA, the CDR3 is TGCAGTGTGAAGGGGGGGCTAAGGAATGAGCAGTTCTTC.